This T cell receptor beta chain originates from a study of siplizumab effects on memory and regulatory T cells. This table comes from immunoSEQ multiplex PCR, and its TCRdb copy is limited to in-frame clones, with some not included. The profile shows around 110,000 clones, approximately 94% of them singletons. Findings and limits, study-wide: Naive T cells were seen as more diverse than memory cells and as major alloresponse contributors.

Comments on this clone: What it binds is not known.

This clonotype was obtained from a human donor in good health. The specimen sequenced was non-Treg CD4+ T cells sorted from blood.

CDR3: CASSNGGGNQPQHF. The CDR3 DNA is TGTGCCAGTAGTAATGGGGGAGGCAATCAGCCCCAGCATTTT. The V call is TRBV19, the J call TRBJ1-5; TRBD1 might be the D (5 bases). The V gene's germline CDR1 is LNHDA and CDR2 SQIVND (reference sequence). The germline V and J ends were trimmed by 4 bases and 2 bases, with 9 bases remaining between them. CDR3 length: 14 residues. The entire variable domain, with the rest obtained from reference TRBV19 and TRBJ1-5, is as follows: DGGITQSPKYLFRKEGQNVTLSCEQNLNHDAMYWYRQDPGQGLRLIYYSQIVNDFQKGDIAEGYSVSREKKESFPLTVTSAQKNPTAFYLCASSNGGGNQPQHFGDGTRLSIL.